This TCR beta chain came from a study of blood T cell repertoires in COVID-19. Background on the study: Some COVID-19 samples were acute and others convalescent; all came from the United States, Italy and Spain.

Clones were read by immunoSEQ multiplex PCR, and TCRdb kept only the in-frame ones, dropping some. The sample lists 68,000 or so clones; 70% to 85% were seen once. This clone was found a few times. The origin of this receptor is a human donor in a cohort sampled during active COVID-19. The sequenced sample consisted of peripheral blood.

The chain's CDR3 is CASSLRPGVVEQYF. The DNA for the CDR3 is TGTGCCAGCAGCTTAAGACCGGGGGTAGTCGAGCAGTACTTC. J is TRBJ2-7 and V is TRBV11-1; possibly TRBD2 for D (6 bases). Trimming took off 2 bases at V and 6 bases at J, with 14 bases between the two ends. From germline, CDR1 is SGHAT and CDR2 FQDESV (reference sequence). The CDR3 loop spans 14 amino acids.